This is a list of T cell receptor beta chains from one sample in a study of shared clonotypes between healthy human individuals. Measured with immunoSEQ multiplex PCR; TCRdb has only the in-frame clones, and not every one. The sample lists approximately 2.5 million clones; roughly 92% were seen once. The sample consisted of naive CD4+ T cells sorted from blood. These TCRs come from a man aged 18 to 30 in good health. CDR3s include the opening cysteine and the closing phenylalanine or tryptophan. The order of the fields is J gene, V gene, clone size, D gene, CDR3 protein, CDR3 DNA. D genes are given only for firm matches. Rows may omit the clone size; those that give it use once, few, many or a size class.

>TRBJ2-1|TRBV19|NA|NA
CASSIVGSPTSGEQFF
TGTGCCAGTAGTATAGTTGGGTCACCTACATCCGGTGAGCAGTTCTTC
>TRBJ2-7|TRBV15|NA|NA
CATSREGGAGYEQYF
TGTGCCACCAGCAGAGAGGGGGGAGCTGGTTACGAGCAGTACTTC
>TRBJ1-6|TRBV6-6|NA|TRBD1
CASSYRQGVYNSPLHF
TGTGCCAGCAGTTACCGACAGGGGGTCTATAATTCACCCCTCCACTTT
>TRBJ2-7|TRBV10-3|NA|NA
CAISGDVPRGEQYF
TGTGCCATAAGCGGGGACGTTCCCAGGGGCGAGCAGTACTTC
>TRBJ2-3|TRBV9|NA|NA
CASSPLESTDTQYF
TGTGCCAGCAGCCCCTTAGAAAGCACAGATACGCAGTATTTT
>TRBJ1-1|TRBV20-1|NA|NA
CSASTDTEAFF
TGCAGTGCTAGCACAGACACTGAAGCTTTCTTT
>TRBJ2-7|TRBV25-1|once|TRBD1
CASSEVRDRVTYEQYF
TGTGCCAGCAGTGAAGTCCGGGACAGGGTTACCTACGAGCAGTACTTC
>TRBJ1-1|TRBV19|NA|NA
CASSKAGNTEAFF
TGTGCCAGTAGTAAAGCAGGTAACACTGAAGCTTTCTTT
>TRBJ1-6|TRBV27|NA|TRBD1
CASRLRPLGQAGSSYNSPLHF
TGTGCCAGCAGATTGAGGCCCCTCGGACAGGCCGGTAGCTCCTATAATTCACCCCTCCACTTT
>TRBJ1-5|TRBV15|few|TRBD1
CATSGRDRTTSWNQPQHF
TGTGCCACCAGCGGCCGGGACAGGACTACCTCCTGGAATCAGCCCCAGCATTTT
>TRBJ2-3|TRBV5-4|NA|NA
CASSSNTDTQYF
TGTGCCAGCAGCTCGAACACAGATACGCAGTATTTT
>TRBJ2-3|TRBV5-1|NA|TRBD1
CASSQGQGTLGDTQYF
TGCGCCAGCAGCCAGGGACAGGGCACCTTAGGAGATACGCAGTATTTT
>TRBJ1-1|TRBV5-1|NA|NA
CASSGDMVPNTEAFF
TGCGCCAGCAGCGGGGACATGGTGCCGAACACTGAAGCTTTCTTT
>TRBJ2-4|TRBV18|NA|NA
CASSPTSDAKNIQYF
TGTGCCAGCTCACCCACGAGCGATGCCAAAAACATTCAGTACTTC
>TRBJ2-6|TRBV10-3|NA|NA
CAISDRSSGANVLTF
TGTGCCATCAGTGACCGGAGCTCTGGGGCCAACGTCCTGACTTTC
>TRBJ2-5|TRBV6-5|NA|NA
CASSRSGKQETQYF
TGTGCCAGCAGCCGGTCCGGCAAGCAAGAGACCCAGTACTTC
>TRBJ2-7|TRBV6-5|NA|TRBD1
CASSYSDRGSYEQYF
TGTGCCAGCAGTTACTCCGACAGGGGGTCCTACGAGCAGTACTTC
>TRBJ1-2|TRBV9|NA|NA
CASSVDLQNSNYGYTF
TGTGCCAGCAGCGTAGATTTACAGAACTCTAACTATGGCTACACCTTC
>TRBJ2-5|TRBV19|NA|NA
CASSIRVQETQYF
TGTGCCAGTAGTATCAGGGTCCAAGAGACCCAGTACTTC
>TRBJ2-3|TRBV5-1|NA|TRBD2
CASSLVRPAGGSRTDTQYF
TGCGCCAGCAGCTTGGTCCGGCCAGCGGGAGGGTCTCGCACAGATACGCAGTATTTT
>TRBJ2-7|TRBV4-3|NA|NA
CASSQDLGGYEQYF
TGCGCCAGCAGCCAAGATCTGGGGGGTTACGAGCAGTACTTC
>TRBJ1-3|TRBV15|once|NA
CATSREIRLGASGNTIYF
TGTGCCACCAGCAGAGAGATTCGGCTGGGGGCCTCTGGAAACACCATATATTTT
>TRBJ1-2|TRBV28|NA|NA
CASSLRTDNKGYTF
TGTGCCAGCAGTTTGCGGACCGACAATAAGGGCTACACCTTC
>TRBJ1-5|TRBV6-5|NA|NA
CASSRLGNQPQHF
TGTGCCAGCAGCCGGTTGGGGAATCAGCCCCAGCATTTT
>TRBJ1-2|TRBV10-3|NA|TRBD1
CAISAGDRIYGYTF
TGTGCCATCAGTGCTGGGGACAGAATCTATGGCTACACCTTC
>TRBJ1-1|TRBV5-1|NA|TRBD1
CASSLDSGGDTEAFF
TGCGCCAGCAGCTTGGATTCAGGGGGAGATACTGAAGCTTTCTTT
>TRBJ2-3|TRBV5-1|NA|TRBD1
CASSWGTGLTDTQYF
TGCGCCAGCAGCTGGGGGACAGGGCTGACAGATACGCAGTATTTT
>TRBJ1-4|TRBV2|once|NA
CASSELGQSYEKLFF
TGTGCCAGCAGTGAACTCGGGCAGTCCTATGAAAAACTGTTTTTT
>TRBJ2-7|TRBV28|NA|TRBD1
CASSTGQGVLGNYEQYF
TGTGCCAGCAGTACGGGACAGGGCGTGTTGGGAAACTACGAGCAGTACTTC
>TRBJ1-1|TRBV14|NA|NA
CASSQGYRATEAFF
TGTGCCAGCAGCCAAGGGTACAGGGCAACTGAAGCTTTCTTT
>TRBJ2-7|TRBV5-1|NA|TRBD1
CASSLLQGAGEQYF
TGCGCCAGCAGCTTGTTGCAGGGGGCGGGTGAGCAGTACTTC
>TRBJ2-3|TRBV9|NA|TRBD2
CASSVALGGAIDTQYF
TGTGCCAGCAGCGTAGCTCTCGGGGGGGCCATTGATACGCAGTATTTT
>TRBJ1-2|TRBV28|NA|NA
CASSFGGRDLYGYTF
TGTGCCAGCAGTTTCGGCGGTCGGGACCTCTATGGCTACACCTTC
>TRBJ1-4|TRBV6-5|NA|NA
CASSYSGGPNEKLFF
TGTGCCAGCAGTTACTCTGGGGGGCCTAATGAAAAACTGTTTTTT
>TRBJ2-2|TRBV18|NA|TRBD2
CASSPRLAGGGNTGELFF
TGTGCCAGCTCACCTAGACTAGCGGGAGGCGGTAACACCGGGGAGCTGTTTTTT
>TRBJ2-7|TRBV7-2|NA|TRBD2
CASSPSGIRYEQYF
TGTGCCAGCAGCCCTAGCGGGATTAGGTACGAGCAGTACTTC
>TRBJ2-1|TRBV2|NA|TRBD1
CASRTGTGFQDEQFF
TGTGCCAGCAGAACCGGGACAGGGTTTCAAGATGAGCAGTTCTTC
>TRBJ2-7|TRBV15|NA|NA
CATSKLGQKGSYEQYF
TGTGCCACCAGCAAGCTCGGACAGAAGGGGAGCTACGAGCAGTACTTC
>TRBJ1-3|TRBV7-9|NA|NA
CASSLAGTGLGSGNTIYF
TGTGCCAGCAGCTTAGCTGGTACAGGGCTCGGCTCTGGAAACACCATATATTTT
>TRBJ2-7|TRBV18|NA|TRBD1
CASSPGTGMGEQYF
TGTGCCAGCTCACCGGGGACAGGGATGGGGGAGCAGTACTTC
>TRBJ1-6|TRBV5-4|NA|NA
CASSLDASSYNSPLHF
TGTGCCAGCAGCCTAGACGCGAGCTCCTATAATTCACCCCTCCACTTT
>TRBJ2-2|TRBV7-2|NA|TRBD1
CGRDRGAGELFF
TGTGGACGGGACAGGGGTGCCGGGGAGCTGTTTTTT